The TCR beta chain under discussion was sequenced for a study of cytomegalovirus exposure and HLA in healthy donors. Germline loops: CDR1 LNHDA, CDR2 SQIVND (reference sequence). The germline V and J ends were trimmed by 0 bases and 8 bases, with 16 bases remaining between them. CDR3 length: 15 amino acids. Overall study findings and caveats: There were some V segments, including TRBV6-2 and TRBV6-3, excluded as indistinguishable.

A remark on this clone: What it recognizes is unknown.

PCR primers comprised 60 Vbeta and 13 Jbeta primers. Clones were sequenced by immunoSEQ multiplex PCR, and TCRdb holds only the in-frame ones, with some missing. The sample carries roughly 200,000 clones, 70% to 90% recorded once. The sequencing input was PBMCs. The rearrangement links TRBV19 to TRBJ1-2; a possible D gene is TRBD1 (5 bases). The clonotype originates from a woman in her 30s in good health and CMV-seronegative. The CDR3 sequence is CASSIDQGPPQGYTF. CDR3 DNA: TGTGCCAGTAGTATAGACCAGGGCCCTCCTCAGGGCTACACCTTC.